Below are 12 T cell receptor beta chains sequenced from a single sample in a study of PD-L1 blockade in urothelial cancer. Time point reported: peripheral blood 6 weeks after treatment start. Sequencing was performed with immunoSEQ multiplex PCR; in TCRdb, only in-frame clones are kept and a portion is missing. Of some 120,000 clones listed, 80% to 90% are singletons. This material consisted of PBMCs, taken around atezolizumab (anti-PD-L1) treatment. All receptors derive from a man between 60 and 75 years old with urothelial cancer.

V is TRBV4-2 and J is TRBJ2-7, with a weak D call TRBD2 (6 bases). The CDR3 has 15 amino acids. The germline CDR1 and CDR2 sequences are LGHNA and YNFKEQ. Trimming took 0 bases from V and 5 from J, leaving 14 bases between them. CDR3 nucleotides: TGTGCCAGCAGCCAAGAGAATAGCGGCAGTGACGAGCAGTACTTC. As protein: CASSQENSGSDEQYF.

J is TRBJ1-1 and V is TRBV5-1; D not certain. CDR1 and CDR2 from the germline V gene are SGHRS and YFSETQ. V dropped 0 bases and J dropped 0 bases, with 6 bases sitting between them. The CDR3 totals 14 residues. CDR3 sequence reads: CASSLALMNTEAFF. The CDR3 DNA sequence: TGCGCCAGCAGCTTGGCCCTTATGAACACTGAAGCTTTCTTT. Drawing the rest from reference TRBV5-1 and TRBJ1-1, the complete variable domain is KAGVTQTPRYLIKTRGQQVTLSCSPISGHRSVSWYQQTPGQGLQFLFEYFSETQRNKGNFPGRFSGRQFSNSRSEMNVSTLELGDSALYLCASSLALMNTEAFFGQGTRLTVV.

CDR3 amino acids: CASSPSAADTQYF. In DNA form, the CDR3 reads TGTGCCAGCAGCCCTTCCGCGGCAGATACGCAGTATTTT. The chain uses TRBV5-6 and TRBJ2-3; D is unclear. The CDR3 spans 13 residues. V was cut by 4 bases and J by 4 bases, with 10 bases left in between. The germline gives CDR1 SGHDT, CDR2 YYEEEE.

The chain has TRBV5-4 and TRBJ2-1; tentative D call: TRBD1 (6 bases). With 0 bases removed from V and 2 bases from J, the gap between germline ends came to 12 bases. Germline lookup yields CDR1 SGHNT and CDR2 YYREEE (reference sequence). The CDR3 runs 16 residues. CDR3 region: CASSLDSRGTYNEQFF. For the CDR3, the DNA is TGTGCCAGCAGCTTGGATTCCAGGGGTACCTACAATGAGCAGTTCTTC.

The CDR3 protein is CASSFAGNEKLFF. CDR3 DNA sequence: TGTGCCAGCAGCTTTGCGGGGAATGAAAAACTGTTTTTT. The chain links TRBV13 to TRBJ1-4; no clear D gene. The CDR3 has 13 amino acids. The germline CDR1 and CDR2 sequences are PRHDT and FYEKMQ (reference sequence). Trimming removed 3 bases at V and 5 bases at J, with 7 bases between.

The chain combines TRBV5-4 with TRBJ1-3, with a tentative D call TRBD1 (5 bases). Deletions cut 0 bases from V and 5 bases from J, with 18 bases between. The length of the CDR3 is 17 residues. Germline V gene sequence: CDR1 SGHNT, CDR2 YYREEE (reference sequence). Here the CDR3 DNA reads TGTGCCAGCAGCTTGGATCCTCACCCCCCAGGGAGAAACACCATATATTTT. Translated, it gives CASSLDPHPPGRNTIYF.

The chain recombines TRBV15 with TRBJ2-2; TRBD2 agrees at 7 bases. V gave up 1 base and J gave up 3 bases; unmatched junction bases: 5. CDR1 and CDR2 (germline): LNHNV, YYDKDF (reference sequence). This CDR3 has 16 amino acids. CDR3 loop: CATSRGPLADTGELFF. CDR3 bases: TGTGCCACCAGCAGAGGCCCCCTAGCGGACACCGGGGAGCTGTTTTTT.

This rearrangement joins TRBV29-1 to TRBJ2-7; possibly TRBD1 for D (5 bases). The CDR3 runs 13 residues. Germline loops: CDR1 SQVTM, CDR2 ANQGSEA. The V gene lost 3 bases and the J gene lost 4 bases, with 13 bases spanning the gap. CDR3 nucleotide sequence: TGCAGCGTTGACTTCCACCAGGGATACGAGCAGTACTTC. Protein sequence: CSVDFHQGYEQYF.

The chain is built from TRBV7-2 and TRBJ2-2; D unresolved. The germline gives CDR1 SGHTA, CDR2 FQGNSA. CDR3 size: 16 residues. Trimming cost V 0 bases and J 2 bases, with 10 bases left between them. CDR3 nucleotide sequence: TGTGCCAGCAGCTTAGCGCAACAGAGTAACACCGGGGAGCTGTTTTTT. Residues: CASSLAQQSNTGELFF.

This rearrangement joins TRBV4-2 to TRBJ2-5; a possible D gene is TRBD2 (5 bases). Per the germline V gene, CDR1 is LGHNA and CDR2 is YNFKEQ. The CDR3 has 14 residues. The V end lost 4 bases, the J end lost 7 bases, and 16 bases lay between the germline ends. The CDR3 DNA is TGTGCCAGCAGCCTGATGACGGTCGGAGGGACCCAGTACTTC. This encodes CASSLMTVGGTQYF.

The CDR3 nucleotides read TGTGCCAGCAGCTTAGAGACAAGCCCGCCCTACGAGCAGTACTTC. This sequence encodes CASSLETSPPYEQYF. The chain employs TRBV7-6 and TRBJ2-7, with D unclear. CDR1 is SGHVS and CDR2 is FNYEAQ in the germline V gene. Trimming removed 1 base from V and 2 bases from J, with 12 bases in between. The CDR3 has 15 residues.

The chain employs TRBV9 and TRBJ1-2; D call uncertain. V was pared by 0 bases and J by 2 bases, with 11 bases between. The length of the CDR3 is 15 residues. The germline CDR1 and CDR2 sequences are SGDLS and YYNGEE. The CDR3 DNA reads TGTGCCAGCAGCGTAGAACGGGGAGGGAACTATGGCTACACCTTC. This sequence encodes CASSVERGGNYGYTF. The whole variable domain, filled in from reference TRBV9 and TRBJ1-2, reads DSGVTQTPKHLITATGQRVTLRCSPRSGDLSVYWYQQSLDQGLQFLIQYYNGEERAKGNILERFSAQQFPDLHSELNLSSLELGDSALYFCASSVERGGNYGYTFGSGTRLTVV.